This T cell receptor beta chain was identified during a study of T cell clonotyping in hematopoietic cell transplantation. Regarding the study as a whole: Pathologically expanded recipient clonotypes increased progressively from day 30 to day 180 as diversity fell. Higher Inverse Simpson Index values in graft donor and pretransplant recipient predicted broader posttransplant TCR diversity.

Details on this clone: What it recognizes is unknown.

Method: immunoSEQ multiplex PCR; TCRdb's copy keeps in-frame clones and lacks some. The repertoire holds several thousand clones, roughly 89% seen once, with approximately 24% in the top ten. The CDR3 extends over 12 amino acids. The V end was cut by 2 bases, the J end by 3 bases, with 3 bases between. Germline-derived CDR1 and CDR2 are SNHLY and FYNNEI. This specimen was peripheral blood mononuclear cells, taken 100 days after allogeneic stem cell transplant. V and J are TRBV2 and TRBJ2-3; D call uncertain. The receptor comes from a male patient in his seventies who had an allogeneic stem cell transplant from an unrelated donor, so T cells may come from the graft donor. Some clones in this sample may be carry-over from other donors' samples. The CDR3 reads CASSEQTDTQYF. The CDR3 coding sequence is TGTGCCAGCAGTGAACAGACAGATACGCAGTATTTT.